These T cell receptor beta chains were read from a single sample in a study of sequential checkpoint blockade in melanoma. Using immunoSEQ multiplex PCR, the repertoire was profiled, and TCRdb retains in-frame clones only, with some absent. Found here are about 9,300 clones, 25% to 30% of them singletons; the top ten hold roughly 20%. Sequences were derived from tumor tissue (inferred from file names), sampled from a patient given nivolumab and ipilimumab in sequence. The receptors come from a human donor with melanoma. Both conserved end residues are part of each CDR3. The order of the fields is clone size, V gene, D gene, J gene, CDR3 protein, CDR3 DNA. A D gene is named only where the DNA matches it firmly. A row's size may be missing; if present it is once, few, many or a size class.

clone_size: NA; v_call: TRBV2; d_call: NA; j_call: TRBJ1-5; cdr3_aa: CASSANGLTKHF; cdr3_nt: TGTGCCAGCAGTGCGAATGGCTTGACCAAGCATTTT
clone_size: few; v_call: TRBV5-1; d_call: TRBD2; j_call: TRBJ2-3; cdr3_aa: CASSLATSGGPDTQYF; cdr3_nt: TGCGCCAGCAGCTTGGCGACTAGCGGGGGCCCCGATACGCAGTATTTT
clone_size: NA; v_call: TRBV10-1; d_call: NA; j_call: TRBJ2-1; cdr3_aa: CASSTSAVGEQFF; cdr3_nt: TGCGCCAGCTCGACATCGGCGGTAGGTGAGCAGTTCTTC
clone_size: NA; v_call: TRBV11-3; d_call: NA; j_call: TRBJ1-2; cdr3_aa: CASNPGAAYYGYTF; cdr3_nt: TGTGCCAGCAACCCAGGGGCTGCCTACTATGGCTACACCTTC
clone_size: large; v_call: TRBV11-3; d_call: NA; j_call: TRBJ2-7; cdr3_aa: CASSLGGSSYEQYF; cdr3_nt: TGTGCCAGCAGCTTAGGGGGTAGCTCCTACGAGCAGTACTTC
clone_size: NA; v_call: TRBV18; d_call: NA; j_call: TRBJ1-2; cdr3_aa: CASSPATGSSGYTF; cdr3_nt: TGTGCCAGCTCACCAGCTACAGGGTCTTCCGGCTACACCTTC
clone_size: few; v_call: TRBV11-3; d_call: NA; j_call: TRBJ2-7; cdr3_aa: CASSAGQAPYEQYF; cdr3_nt: TGTGCCAGCAGCGCGGGACAAGCCCCCTACGAGCAGTACTTC
clone_size: few; v_call: TRBV27; d_call: NA; j_call: TRBJ1-5; cdr3_aa: CASSLKAGGNQPQHF; cdr3_nt: TGTGCCAGCAGTTTAAAGGCAGGTGGCAATCAGCCCCAGCATTTT
clone_size: few; v_call: TRBV6-8; d_call: TRBD1; j_call: TRBJ1-1; cdr3_aa: CAIRLDREKNTEAFF; cdr3_nt: TGTGCCATCAGACTGGACAGGGAAAAGAACACTGAAGCTTTCTTT
clone_size: NA; v_call: TRBV6-8; d_call: TRBD1; j_call: TRBJ1-2; cdr3_aa: CASSRRTRDRANYGYTF; cdr3_nt: TGTGCCAGCAGTCGCCGAACCCGGGACAGAGCTAACTATGGCTACACCTTC
clone_size: NA; v_call: TRBV19; d_call: NA; j_call: TRBJ1-5; cdr3_aa: CASSIWGSQPQHF; cdr3_nt: TGTGCCAGTAGTATATGGGGGAGTCAGCCCCAGCATTTT
clone_size: NA; v_call: TRBV18; d_call: NA; j_call: TRBJ2-3; cdr3_aa: CASSVWEKNTQYF; cdr3_nt: TGTGCCAGCTCGGTTTGGGAAAAAAATACGCAGTATTTT
clone_size: NA; v_call: TRBV19; d_call: TRBD2; j_call: TRBJ2-5; cdr3_aa: CASSIGPGGRETQYF; cdr3_nt: TGTGCCAGTAGTATAGGGCCGGGGGGGCGAGAGACCCAGTACTTC
clone_size: NA; v_call: TRBV28; d_call: NA; j_call: TRBJ2-3; cdr3_aa: CASSLGSATDTQYF; cdr3_nt: TGTGCCAGCAGTTTGGGCTCCGCCACAGATACGCAGTATTTT
clone_size: NA; v_call: TRBV11-3; d_call: NA; j_call: TRBJ2-6; cdr3_aa: CASSWGSGANVLTF; cdr3_nt: TGTGCCAGCAGTTGGGGCTCTGGGGCCAACGTCCTGACTTTC
clone_size: NA; v_call: TRBV29-1; d_call: TRBD1; j_call: TRBJ2-1; cdr3_aa: CSVGTGGDEQFF; cdr3_nt: TGCAGCGTTGGGACAGGGGGGGATGAGCAGTTCTTC
clone_size: NA; v_call: TRBV11-3; d_call: NA; j_call: TRBJ1-2; cdr3_aa: CASSLVRGPSYGYTF; cdr3_nt: TGTGCCAGCAGCTTAGTTAGGGGCCCGAGCTATGGCTACACCTTC
clone_size: many; v_call: TRBV11-3; d_call: TRBD1; j_call: TRBJ1-2; cdr3_aa: CASSLLYDRAGYGYTF; cdr3_nt: TGTGCCAGCAGCTTACTATATGACAGGGCCGGCTATGGCTACACCTTC
clone_size: few; v_call: TRBV19; d_call: NA; j_call: TRBJ1-1; cdr3_aa: CASSIAQVTEAFF; cdr3_nt: TGTGCCAGTAGTATAGCACAGGTGACTGAAGCTTTCTTT
clone_size: NA; v_call: TRBV9; d_call: NA; j_call: TRBJ2-1; cdr3_aa: CASSVEGDSSYNEQFF; cdr3_nt: TGTGCCAGCAGCGTAGAGGGCGATAGCTCCTACAATGAGCAGTTCTTC
clone_size: few; v_call: TRBV11-3; d_call: NA; j_call: TRBJ1-2; cdr3_aa: CASSFFGSRELSYGYTF; cdr3_nt: TGTGCCAGCAGCTTCTTCGGCAGCCGAGAGCTTAGCTATGGCTACACCTTC
clone_size: medium-sized; v_call: TRBV9; d_call: NA; j_call: TRBJ2-3; cdr3_aa: CASSVGVADTDTQYF; cdr3_nt: TGTGCCAGCAGCGTAGGGGTCGCGGATACAGATACGCAGTATTTT